The clone carrying this TCR beta chain has a single count. The antigen is undetermined. This sample was taken from a study of OX40 agonist ivuxolimab in advanced cancers. Study-wide context: Administration of intravenous ivuxolimab to patients occurred every 2 weeks at 0.01 to 10 mg/kg. Dose-escalation subjects each had hepatocellular carcinoma, melanoma, renal cell or head and neck cancer. Notes on the study in general: Mean expanded clone counts were higher in CD8+ than CD4+ T cells. In the 0.1 to 3.0 mg/kg range, CD4+ and CD8+ blood T cells had expanded clonally by week 6.

CDR1 is SGHAT, CDR2 FQNNGV, per germline. The CDR3 extends over 14 amino acids. V was clipped by 3 bases and J by 9 bases, with 15 bases between them. Assay: immunoSEQ multiplex PCR; the TCRdb copy retains only in-frame clones and omits some. The sample consists of 71,000 or so clones, roughly 92% of them appearing once. The sequencing used CD4+ or CD8+ T cells sorted from blood, collected in a trial of the OX40 agonist ivuxolimab. The chain links TRBV11-2 to TRBJ2-4; perhaps D is TRBD1 or TRBD2 (5 bases each). This receptor was obtained from an adult with an advanced solid tumor such as melanoma, head and neck, liver or kidney cancer. CDR3 amino acids: CASSFSGGRSIQYF. The CDR3 DNA reads TGTGCCAGCAGCTTTAGTGGGGGACGGAGCATTCAGTACTTC.